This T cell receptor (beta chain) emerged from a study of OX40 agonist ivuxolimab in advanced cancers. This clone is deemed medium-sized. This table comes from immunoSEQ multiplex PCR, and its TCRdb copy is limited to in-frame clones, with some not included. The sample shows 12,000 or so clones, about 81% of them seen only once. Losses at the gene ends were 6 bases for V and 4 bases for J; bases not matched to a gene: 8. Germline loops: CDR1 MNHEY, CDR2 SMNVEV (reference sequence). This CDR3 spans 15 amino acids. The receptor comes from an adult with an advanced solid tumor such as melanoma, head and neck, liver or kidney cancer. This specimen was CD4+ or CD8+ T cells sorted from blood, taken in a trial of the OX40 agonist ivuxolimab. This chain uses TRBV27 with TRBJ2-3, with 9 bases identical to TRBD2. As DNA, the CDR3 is TGTGCCAGCAGCCCTCTAGCGGGATTGGCAGATACGCAGTATTTT. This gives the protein CASSPLAGLADTQYF.